This TCR beta chain was identified during a study of blood T cell repertoires in COVID-19. About the study: The United States, Italy and Spain provided the acute and convalescent COVID-19 samples. In each case, the material was cDNA or gDNA derived from T cells, B-cell-depleted T cells, or PBMCs.

The CDR3 length is 16 residues. Germline V CDR1 and CDR2: SGHDT, YYEEEE. Unmatched junction bases numbered 11, after V lost 4 bases and J lost 2 bases. Profiled with immunoSEQ multiplex PCR; TCRdb holds only in-frame clones, not every one. This table holds fewer than 250,000 clones, around 85% found once. This TCR derives from an older woman with active or convalescent COVID-19. The rearrangement joins TRBV5-6 to TRBJ2-7; 8 bases agree with TRBD1. Sequencing was carried out using peripheral blood. Here the CDR3 DNA reads TGTGCCAGCAGCGGAGCCGGGACAGGACGCCCCTACGAGCAGTACGTC. Protein product: CASSGAGTGRPYEQYV.